This T cell receptor beta chain is drawn from a study of blood T cell repertoires in COVID-19. Looking at the study overall: Spain, Italy and the United States supplied samples that represented acute and convalescent COVID-19.

The method was immunoSEQ multiplex PCR; TCRdb's version includes in-frame clones alone and lacks a portion of them. The sample includes about 78,000 clones, about 89% of them seen just once. Germline V gene data show CDR1 as SGHTA and CDR2 as FQGNSA. The CDR3 covers 16 residues. V gave up 5 bases and J gave up 1 base; unmatched junction bases: 8. This chain connects TRBV7-2 to TRBJ2-3; the match to TRBD1 covers 8 bases. Sequencing input: peripheral blood. The receptor was isolated from a man between 45 and 60 years old with active or convalescent COVID-19. CDR3: CASSILPGQGTDTQYF. The CDR3 nucleotides are TGTGCCAGCAGCATCCTCCCGGGACAGGGCACAGATACGCAGTATTTT. Drawing the rest from reference TRBV7-2 and TRBJ2-3, the complete variable domain is GAGVSQSPSNKVTEKGKDVELRCDPISGHTALYWYRQSLGQGLEFLIYFQGNSAPDKSGLPSDRFSAERTGGSVSTLTIQRTQQEDSAVYLCASSILPGQGTDTQYFGPGTRLTVL.